This T cell receptor (beta chain) came from a study of T cell repertoires in cytomegalovirus infection. Overall study results and limits: HLA-C-restricted CMV clonotypes gave the most frequent clonotype in two of eight donors.

In the case of this clonotype: As yet, its antigen is unknown.

TCRdb analysed the reads with MiXCR anew, one entry per CDR3 protein. The top ten hold roughly 8% of the sample, which has nearly 650,000 distinct CDR3 sequences, more than 20% seen once. The sample comprised CD8+ T cells from PBMCs. The TCR sequence derives from a human donor in good health (CMV status not recorded). Some clones in this sample may be carry-over from other donors' samples.

The CDR3 sequence: CASRLLRGWENTEAFF. The CDR3 nucleotides read TGTGCCAGCAGGCTACTACGGGGTTGGGAGAACACTGAAGCTTTCTTT. The chain employs TRBV6-5 and TRBJ1-1; D gene unclear. The CDR3 is 16 amino acids. Deletions cut 6 bases from V and 1 base from J, with 18 bases between. Germline values: CDR1 MNHEY, CDR2 SVGAGI.